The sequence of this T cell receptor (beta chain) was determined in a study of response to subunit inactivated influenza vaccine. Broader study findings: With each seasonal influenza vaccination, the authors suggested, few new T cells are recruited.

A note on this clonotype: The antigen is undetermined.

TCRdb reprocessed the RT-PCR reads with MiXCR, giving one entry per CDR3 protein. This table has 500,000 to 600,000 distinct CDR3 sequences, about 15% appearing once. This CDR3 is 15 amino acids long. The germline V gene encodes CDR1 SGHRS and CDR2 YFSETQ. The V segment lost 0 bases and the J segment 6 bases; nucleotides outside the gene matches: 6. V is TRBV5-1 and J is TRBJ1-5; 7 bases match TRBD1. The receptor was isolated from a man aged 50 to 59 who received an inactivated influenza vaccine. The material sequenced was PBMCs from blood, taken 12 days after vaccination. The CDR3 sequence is CASSLGPGGGQPQHF. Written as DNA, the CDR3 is TGCGCCAGCAGCTTGGGTCCAGGGGGAGGTCAGCCCCAGCATTTT.